This T cell receptor beta chain is from a study of T cells in Graves' hyperthyroidism and ophthalmopathy. Study-level information: Pretreatment peripheral blood was obtained at initial diagnosis.

Fresh peripheral blood, about 10 ml of it, supplied the PBMCs. CDR1 is MDHEN, CDR2 SYDVKM, per germline. CDR3 length: 14 residues. With 6 bases removed from V and 2 bases from J, the gap between germline ends came to 13 bases. Study results and limitations: Blood also contained most expanded thyroid clonotypes above 0.001. Ophthalmopathy was distinguished from stable hyperthyroidism by 13 V-J signatures.

Concerning this clonotype itself: Its antigen is unknown.

TCR beta CDR3 regions were amplified from RNA transcripts. Using the HTBI primer set, a first-round RT-PCR was run on the TCR CDR3. In TCRdb, the multiplex PCR reads were re-called with MiXCR into one record per CDR3 protein. The sample lists 500,000 to 800,000 distinct CDR3 sequences, about 14% occurring once. The gene calls are TRBV28 and TRBJ1-2; D perhaps matches TRBD1 (5 bases). The sequenced sample consisted of blood. The sequence came from a woman aged 50 to 65 with Graves' ophthalmopathy. The CDR3 DNA reads TGTGCCAGCAGCTGGGCCGGGGGGAACTATGGCTACACCTTC. This encodes CASSWAGGNYGYTF.